These 20 T cell receptor beta chains were sequenced from one sample in a study of T cells in Graves' hyperthyroidism and ophthalmopathy. The investigators amplified TCR beta CDR3 regions from RNA transcripts. Researchers ran a first-round RT-PCR on the TCR CDR3 using the HTBI primer set. TCRdb itself ran the multiplex PCR reads through MiXCR, one entry per CDR3 protein. The table shows 450,000 to 700,000 distinct CDR3 sequences, with around 42% occurring only once. Source material: peripheral blood or thyroid tissue (not recorded which). The receptors shown here come from a woman aged 18-29 years with Graves' hyperthyroidism.

This chain joins TRBV11-2 and TRBJ2-6; 9 nucleotides line up with TRBD2. Losses at the gene ends were 5 bases for V and 0 bases for J; bases not matched to a gene: 8. Germline loops: CDR1 SGHAT, CDR2 FQNNGV. The CDR3 covers 18 residues. The CDR3 protein is CASSPPGLAFSGANVLTF. The CDR3, as DNA: TGTGCCAGCAGCCCGCCCGGACTAGCGTTCTCTGGGGCCAACGTCCTGACTTTC.

This clonotype occurred many times. V gene TRBV2 combines with J gene TRBJ1-2; D is undetermined. V was clipped by 11 bases and J by 5 bases, with 9 bases between them. This CDR3 has 10 residues. Germline-derived CDR1 and CDR2 are SNHLY and FYNNEI. CDR3 in DNA: TGTGCCCTTTACCCGTATGGCTACACCTTC. This encodes CALYPYGYTF.

The chain employs TRBV7-9 and TRBJ2-1, with D uncertain. The CDR3 covers 14 residues. With 1 base removed from V and 5 bases from J, the gap between germline ends came to 9 bases. Germline values: CDR1 SEHNR, CDR2 FQNEAQ (reference sequence). As DNA, the CDR3 is TGTGCCAGCAGCTTAGTACTAACAAACAATGAGCAGTTCTTC. Residues: CASSLVLTNNEQFF. Full variable domain (remainder filled in from reference TRBV7-9 and TRBJ2-1): DTGVSQNPRHKITKRGQNVTFRCDPISEHNRLYWYRQTLGQGPEFLTYFQNEAQLEKSRLLSDRFSAERPKGSFSTLEIQRTEQGDSAMYLCASSLVLTNNEQFFGPGTRLTVL.

This chain joins TRBV12-3 or TRBV12-4 and TRBJ2-5; the D is unclear. Trimming removed 6 bases from V and 2 bases from J, with 13 bases in between. The CDR3 runs 14 residues. Written as DNA, the CDR3 is TGTGCCAGCAGCTTAATTCCCTTTCAAGAGACCCAGTACTTC. Translation gives CASSLIPFQETQYF.

V is TRBV18 and J is TRBJ1-5; 11 bases are a match to TRBD1. This CDR3 contains 16 residues. V lost 3 bases and J lost 9; bases outside the gene matches: 10. In germline, CDR1 is KGHSH, CDR2 LQKENI. The CDR3 bases are TGTGCCAGCTCACCGACGGGACAGGGGGTACCGGCGCCCCAGCATTTT. Protein product: CASSPTGQGVPAPQHF.

This clonotype was seen at least ten times. V usage is TRBV3-1 and J usage is TRBJ1-1; 9 bases fit TRBD1. The V gene end was trimmed by 6 bases and the J gene end by 7 bases; junction bases not matched to a gene: 6. Per germline, CDR1 LGHDT and CDR2 YNNKEL (reference sequence). This CDR3 comprises 13 residues. The CDR3 DNA is TGTGCCAGCAGTTACGACAGGGGGGTTGAAGCTTTCTTT. Its protein is CASSYDRGVEAFF.

The chain combines TRBV10-3 with TRBJ2-5, with D tentatively TRBD2 (5 bases). Trimming left V 7 bases short and J 2 bases short, with 23 bases between. CDR1 ENHRY and CDR2 SYGVKD come from the germline V gene. This CDR3 spans 17 amino acids. In DNA, the CDR3 is TGTGCCATCACTGGGGAGAGGCTAGCAGTGAGACAAGAGACCCAGTACTTC. Protein: CAITGERLAVRQETQYF.

The chain links TRBV11-2 to TRBJ2-3; 8 positions agree with TRBD1. CDR1 and CDR2 from the germline V gene are SGHAT and FQNNGV. CDR3 length: 16 amino acids. V lost 5 bases, J lost 2 bases, and 9 bases stayed unmatched. The CDR3 DNA follows: TGTGCCAGCAGCCGCGGACAGGGAACTATCACAGATACGCAGTATTTT. This translates into CASSRGQGTITDTQYF.

This clonotype was detected ten times or more. The chain is built from TRBV5-1 and TRBJ2-2, with D unresolved. V was trimmed by 4 bases and J by 2 bases, leaving 9 bases between them. CDR1 is SGHRS, CDR2 YFSETQ, per germline. CDR3 size: 14 residues. The CDR3 region has the DNA TGCGCCAGCAGCCGTCGGACCAACACCGGGGAGCTGTTTTTT. It yields the protein CASSRRTNTGELFF.

This clonotype has at least ten counts. V gene TRBV5-1 combines with J gene TRBJ2-2, with 9 bases matching TRBD2. Germline V gene sequence: CDR1 SGHRS, CDR2 YFSETQ. V was clipped by 6 bases and J by 3 bases; unmatched bases: 3. The CDR3 totals 14 residues. In DNA, the CDR3 is TGCGCCAGCAAGACTAGCGGTTACACCGGGGAGCTGTTTTTT. This sequence encodes CASKTSGYTGELFF. Drawing the rest from reference TRBV5-1 and TRBJ2-2, the complete variable domain is KAGVTQTPRYLIKTRGQQVTLSCSPISGHRSVSWYQQTPGQGLQFLFEYFSETQRNKGNFPGRFSGRQFSNSRSEMNVSTLELGDSALYLCASKTSGYTGELFFGEGSRLTVL.

This clonotype has ten or more counts. CDR3 protein: CASSSGQALNYGYTF. For the CDR3, the DNA is TGCGCCAGCAGTTCGGGACAGGCCCTAAACTATGGCTACACCTTC. The chain combines TRBV5-1 with TRBJ1-2, with 8 nucleotides matching TRBD1. The CDR3 is 15 amino acids. In germline, CDR1 is SGHRS, CDR2 YFSETQ. The trim removed 5 bases at V and 2 bases at J, leaving 8 bases unmatched.

Note on this clonotype: Its ends do not fully match the called genes, so a read error is possible. V and J are TRBV7-2 and TRBJ1-3; D unclear. This CDR3 has 17 residues. CDR1 and CDR2 (germline): SGHTA, FQGNSA. DNA for the CDR3: TGTGCCAGCAACTTACTACAGACCATCTTTACGGGAAACACCATATATTTT. Translated, it gives CASNLLQTIFTGNTIYF.

The genes are TRBV7-2 and TRBJ2-7, with D tentatively TRBD2 (6 bases). Germline values: CDR1 SGHTA, CDR2 FQGNSA. Trimming cost V 5 bases and J 0 bases, with 11 bases left between them. The CDR3 is made up of 14 amino acids. This CDR3 reads CASSPTRFSYEQYF. CDR3 nucleotides: TGTGCCAGCAGCCCGACTAGATTCTCCTACGAGCAGTACTTC.

The chain is built from TRBV9 and TRBJ2-7, with 8 bases that match TRBD1. Germline V gene sequence: CDR1 SGDLS, CDR2 YYNGEE. Trimming took 8 bases from V and 4 from J; bases not matched to a gene: 11. The CDR3 is 14 residues long. CDR3 region: CASRTGSLWYEQYF. The CDR3 nucleotides read TGTGCCAGTAGGACAGGGAGCCTTTGGTACGAGCAGTACTTC.

The chain combines TRBV7-9 with TRBJ1-1; D not resolved. In germline, CDR1 is SEHNR, CDR2 FQNEAQ (reference sequence). The CDR3 is 14 amino acids. V was clipped by 5 bases and J by 7 bases, with 17 bases between them. CDR3 region: CASSQGGGLGEAFF. In DNA form, the CDR3 reads TGTGCCAGCAGCCAAGGTGGAGGGTTGGGTGAAGCTTTCTTT.

This chain connects TRBV6-5 to TRBJ2-5; D gene ambiguous. The CDR3 extends over 14 amino acids. Trimming pared 2 bases from V and 2 bases from J, leaving 9 bases between. Per germline, CDR1 MNHEY and CDR2 SVGAGI. The CDR3 loop reads CASSYITIQETQYF. The CDR3, as DNA: TGTGCCAGCAGTTACATCACGATTCAAGAGACCCAGTACTTC.

This clonotype occurred many times. The chain recombines TRBV29-1 with TRBJ1-5, with TRBD1 identical over 7 bases. CDR1 is SQVTM and CDR2 is ANQGSEA in the germline V gene. Losses at the gene ends were 7 bases for V and 0 bases for J; bases not matched to a gene: 6. The CDR3 is made up of 14 amino acids. CDR3 nucleotides: TGCAGCGCTAGACAGGGATATAGCAATCAGCCCCAGCATTTT. Its protein is CSARQGYSNQPQHF.

The V gene is TRBV29-1, the J gene TRBJ1-2; 10 bases fit TRBD1. V gave up 8 bases and J gave up 4 bases; unmatched junction bases: 7. This CDR3 has 13 amino acids. The germline V gene encodes CDR1 SQVTM and CDR2 ANQGSEA. CDR3 sequence: CSLVGQGIYGYTF. CDR3 nucleotide sequence: TGCAGCTTGGTGGGACAGGGGATCTATGGCTACACCTTC.

This clonotype was counted many times. The chain links TRBV2 to TRBJ2-5; D ambiguous. Trimming removed 6 bases from V and 5 bases from J, with 4 bases in between. This CDR3 is 10 amino acids long. CDR1 SNHLY and CDR2 FYNNEI come from the germline V gene. The CDR3 here is CASSRETQYF. The CDR3, as DNA: TGTGCCAGCAGCCGGGAGACCCAGTACTTC.

The gene calls are TRBV5-6 and TRBJ2-5; D might be TRBD1 (6 bases). V was shortened by 6 bases and J by 3 bases, with 27 bases between the two germline ends. CDR1 and CDR2 from the germline V gene are SGHDT and YYEEEE. The CDR3 is made up of 18 amino acids. This CDR3 is CASTSEQGWGHLEETQYF. DNA of the CDR3: TGTGCCAGCACCTCTGAGCAAGGGTGGGGACATCTCGAAGAGACCCAGTACTTC.